This TCR beta chain derives from a study of CD8 T cells in ankylosing spondylitis. General study points: As for the disease-linked clones, they showed a CD8+ phenotype and occurred at relatively low frequencies in peripheral blood. Among TCR beta sequences, a motif of several highly homologous variants appeared characteristic of ankylosing spondylitis blood. Prior literature has documented some motif variants in synovial fluid and blood from reactive arthritis.

This clonotype was seen at least ten times. Its antigen is currently unknown. Quantitative 5'-RACE with molecular barcodes produced the TCR beta libraries. TCRdb re-called the 5' RACE reads with MiXCR, one entry per CDR3 protein. The data show around 75,000 distinct CDR3 sequences, 5.3% seen once. In germline, CDR1 is SGHTA, CDR2 FQGNSA. CDR3 length: 13 residues. The V gene lost 1 base and the J gene lost 6 bases, with 7 bases spanning the gap. The sequenced sample was blood, either unsorted or a sorted T cell fraction (not recorded which). The chain is built from TRBV7-2 and TRBJ1-5, with a tentative D call TRBD1 (6 bases). This receptor was obtained from a male donor with ankylosing spondylitis or in good health (not recorded which). Here the CDR3 reads CASSLDRVQPQHF. The DNA of the CDR3 is TGTGCCAGCAGCTTAGACAGGGTTCAGCCCCAGCATTTT.